These 32 T cell receptor beta chains came from one sample sequenced in a study of blood T cells in healthy people across ages. Combining a sample-barcoded 5' primer with a J-beta primer mix, a second PCR ran for roughly 6 to 12 cycles. MiXCR, applied by TCRdb to the 5' RACE reads, yields one record per CDR3 protein. The repertoire holds approximately 790,000 distinct CDR3 sequences, with less than 80% as singletons. Sequencing was done on a sample of blood. The receptor set was obtained from a man aged 30-40 years in good health.

The chain employs TRBV6-5 and TRBJ2-1; 8 positions match TRBD1. Germline lookup yields CDR1 MNHEY and CDR2 SVGAGI. The CDR3 covers 14 residues. Trimming cost V 5 bases and J 5 bases; bases outside gene matches: 5. CDR3 nucleotide sequence: TGTGCCAGCAGTAGACAGGGGCTACACAATGAGCAGTTCTTC. Its translation is CASSRQGLHNEQFF.

The chain uses TRBV20-1 and TRBJ2-1; the D gene is possibly TRBD2 (7 bases). V shed 2 bases and J shed 5 bases, with 13 bases lying between them. CDR1 DFQATT and CDR2 SNEGSKA come from the germline V gene (reference sequence). The CDR3 has 14 residues. Written as DNA, the CDR3 is TGCAGTGCTAGACTGGGGGGGCCTGACAATGAGCAGTTCTTC. The encoded protein is CSARLGGPDNEQFF.

The chain links TRBV30 to TRBJ2-4; 7 positions agree with TRBD1. The CDR3 runs to 15 residues. Germline V gene sequence: CDR1 GTSNPN, CDR2 SVGIG (reference sequence). Trimming cost V 0 bases and J 6 bases; bases outside gene matches: 8. The CDR3 loop reads CAWSVGGPSTNIQYF. DNA for the CDR3: TGTGCCTGGAGTGTAGGGGGCCCCTCGACAAACATTCAGTACTTC.

Only a few counts were recorded for this clonotype. V is TRBV18 and J is TRBJ1-6; D is unresolved. Trimming pared 3 bases from V and 7 bases from J, leaving 7 bases between. The CDR3 contains 13 residues. Germline assignment: CDR1 KGHSH and CDR2 LQKENI. The CDR3 DNA follows: TGTGCCAGCTCACCGGATCCCAATTCACCCCTCCACTTT. It specifies CASSPDPNSPLHF.

This chain joins TRBV2 and TRBJ1-5; perhaps TRBD1 as D (6 bases). Trimming pared 8 bases from V and 2 bases from J, leaving 13 bases between. The germline V gene encodes CDR1 SNHLY and CDR2 FYNNEI. The CDR3 spans 14 residues. The CDR3, as DNA: TGTGCCAGCCGGTGGGGGGCTGGCAATCAGCCCCAGCATTTT. This sequence encodes CASRWGAGNQPQHF.

The CDR3 nucleotides read TGTGCCAGCAGAGAAACTCCGGGACAGGGAGTGGTGGAGCAGTACTTC. Translating gives CASRETPGQGVVEQYF. J is TRBJ2-7 and V is TRBV2; 9 bases fit TRBD1. Germline V gene data show CDR1 as SNHLY and CDR2 as FYNNEI. V shed 6 bases, J shed 7 bases, and the junction held 16 bases outside the gene matches. This CDR3 is built from 16 residues.

V gene TRBV11-2 combines with J gene TRBJ2-1, with 7 nucleotides matching TRBD1. The length of the CDR3 is 14 residues. Germline V gene sequence: CDR1 SGHAT, CDR2 FQNNGV. With V trimmed by 4 bases and J by 8 bases, 8 bases remained unmatched. Here the CDR3 DNA reads TGTGCCAGCAGCTACACAGGGCAGGGGGATGAGCAGTTCTTC. It encodes CASSYTGQGDEQFF.

The rearrangement uses TRBV7-9 and TRBJ1-5; possibly TRBD1 for D (6 bases). V lost 0 bases and J lost 4, with 16 bases in between. Germline CDR1 SEHNR, CDR2 FQNEAQ (reference sequence). This CDR3 region has 17 residues. The CDR3 DNA is TGTGCCAGCAGCTTAGCCGTACAGGGCCGGGGAAATCAGCCCCAGCATTTT. This encodes CASSLAVQGRGNQPQHF.

The rearrangement links TRBV6-5 to TRBJ1-6; D gene ambiguous. In germline, CDR1 is MNHEY, CDR2 SVGAGI. Trimming removed 8 bases from V and 6 bases from J, with 17 bases in between. CDR3 length: 15 residues. This CDR3 is CASRKPREINSPLHF. The CDR3, as DNA: TGTGCCAGCCGTAAGCCCCGGGAAATTAATTCACCCCTCCACTTT.

This chain uses TRBV29-1 with TRBJ2-1; 9 bases are a match to TRBD2. The length of the CDR3 is 14 residues. V dropped 8 bases and J dropped 4; count of bases not matched to a gene: 9. CDR1 SQVTM and CDR2 ANQGSEA come from the germline V gene. In DNA, the CDR3 is TGCAGCTCGGGGCGGGGGGGCAGGTACAATGAGCAGTTCTTC. It specifies CSSGRGGRYNEQFF.

This clonotype was seen repeatedly, ten times or more. The V call is TRBV7-2, the J call TRBJ2-3; TRBD2 matches at 10 bases. CDR3 length: 15 residues. The ends lost 6 bases at V and 6 bases at J; junction bases unmatched: 9. The germline V gene has CDR1 SGHTA and CDR2 FQGNSA. CDR3 in DNA: TGTGCCAGCAGTTTAAAAGCGGGGGGGCGGGATACGCAGTATTTT. Translation: CASSLKAGGRDTQYF.

This clonotype has only a few counts. This rearrangement joins TRBV27 to TRBJ2-1, with 8 nucleotides matching TRBD2. The CDR3 loop spans 18 amino acids. Germline V gene data show CDR1 as MNHEY and CDR2 as SMNVEV (reference sequence). The V gene end was trimmed by 4 bases and the J gene end by 5 bases; junction bases not matched to a gene: 16. The CDR3 is CASSSPEGGGPYHNEQFF. In DNA form, the CDR3 reads TGTGCCAGCAGTTCCCCCGAAGGCGGGGGGCCGTATCACAATGAGCAGTTCTTC.

V usage is TRBV6-6 and J usage is TRBJ2-7; D is unresolved. Trimming cost V 7 bases and J 2 bases, with 15 bases left between them. CDR3 size: 14 residues. Germline CDR1 reads MNHNY; CDR2 reads SVGAGI (reference sequence). CDR3 DNA sequence: TGTGCCAGCATCAACAGTCAGGTTACCTACGAGCAGTACTTC. As protein: CASINSQVTYEQYF.

This rearrangement joins TRBV20-1 to TRBJ2-1; 12 positions agree with TRBD2. This CDR3 region has 14 residues. Per the germline V gene, CDR1 is DFQATT and CDR2 is SNEGSKA (reference sequence). V dropped 7 bases and J dropped 3; count of bases not matched to a gene: 4. In nucleotides, the CDR3 is TGCAGTGGGACTAGCGGGGCCAGCTACAATGAGCAGTTCTTC. Translating it yields CSGTSGASYNEQFF.

V and J are TRBV28 and TRBJ2-5, with 7 bases lining up with TRBD2. V shed 6 bases and J 5 bases; nucleotides not matched to a gene: 12. Germline values: CDR1 MDHEN, CDR2 SYDVKM. The CDR3 totals 15 residues. CDR3 residues: CASRLGLAEGETQYF. CDR3 nucleotide sequence: TGTGCCAGCAGGCTCGGCCTAGCGGAGGGGGAGACCCAGTACTTC.

This rearrangement joins TRBV7-2 to TRBJ2-3; D is unresolved. Trimming shortened V by 5 bases and J by 4 bases, and 13 bases separated the two germline ends. Germline assignment: CDR1 SGHTA and CDR2 FQGNSA. This CDR3 is 14 amino acids long. The chain's CDR3 is CASSTPMHSDTQYF. The CDR3, as DNA: TGTGCCAGCAGCACTCCTATGCATTCAGATACGCAGTATTTT.

This sequence joins TRBV5-6 and TRBJ1-2, with a possible D match to TRBD1 (6 bases). CDR1 is SGHDT and CDR2 is YYEEEE in the germline V gene. CDR3 length: 16 amino acids. The V and J ends lost 3 bases and 1 base respectively, with 16 bases between them. This CDR3 reads CASSYSGGARNYGYTF. The CDR3 nucleotides are TGTGCCAGCAGCTACTCGGGGGGGGCGCGTAACTATGGCTACACCTTC.

V usage is TRBV28 and J usage is TRBJ1-5; 12 bases agree with TRBD1. J gave up 4 bases and V 3 bases, and 22 bases lay outside the gene matches. From germline, CDR1 is MDHEN and CDR2 SYDVKM. This CDR3 is 22 amino acids long. In DNA form, the CDR3 reads TGTGCCAGCAGTTTCCGCTTCCTCCGGGACAGGGGGCTCTCTAGCAGGAATCAGCCCCAGCATTTT. This codes for CASSFRFLRDRGLSSRNQPQHF.

The chain recombines TRBV6-6 with TRBJ1-5, with TRBD1 identical over 10 bases. With 2 bases clipped from V and 5 bases from J, the junction kept 3 bases outside the gene matches. Looked up from germline, CDR1 is MNHNY and CDR2 is SVGAGI (reference sequence). The CDR3 has 15 amino acids. CDR3 sequence: CASSYGDRGYQPQHF. In DNA form, the CDR3 reads TGTGCCAGCAGTTACGGGGACAGGGGCTATCAGCCCCAGCATTTT.

This clonotype was counted a single time. The rearrangement joins TRBV9 to TRBJ2-5, with TRBD2 matching over 9 bases. CDR1 and CDR2 from the germline V gene are SGDLS and YYNGEE. V dropped 4 bases and J dropped 4; count of bases not matched to a gene: 14. This CDR3 spans 17 amino acids. As DNA, the CDR3 is TGTGCCAGCAGCATAGGGGTCGGCGGGGGGGCCACAGAGACCCAGTACTTC. The encoded protein is CASSIGVGGGATETQYF.

The chain employs TRBV11-2 and TRBJ1-1; D gene ambiguous. Germline CDR1 is SGHAT and CDR2 is FQNNGV. The V gene lost 5 bases and the J gene lost 4 bases, with 11 bases spanning the gap. CDR3 length equals 13 residues. CDR3 nucleotide sequence: TGTGCCAGCAGCACGGGCCAGATCACTGAAGCTTTCTTT. This sequence encodes CASSTGQITEAFF.

The chain recombines TRBV20-1 with TRBJ2-5, with 7 bases identical to TRBD2. CDR3 length equals 14 residues. The trim removed 6 bases at V and 4 bases at J, leaving 11 bases unmatched. Germline CDR1 is DFQATT and CDR2 is SNEGSKA (reference sequence). The CDR3 DNA is TGCAGTGCCTCCCGGAGGGCTAGCGGAGAGACCCAGTACTTC. Translation: CSASRRASGETQYF.

This clonotype was found many times. V is TRBV7-2 and J is TRBJ1-2; no firm D call. Germline V gives CDR1 SGHTA, CDR2 FQGNSA. The CDR3 length is 15 residues. V was pared by 1 base and J by 0 bases, with 9 bases between. CDR3 sequence (DNA): TGTGCCAGCAGCTTAGAGGGCCAACCTAACTATGGCTACACCTTC. Translated, it gives CASSLEGQPNYGYTF. Full variable domain (remainder filled in from reference TRBV7-2 and TRBJ1-2): GAGVSQSPSNKVTEKGKDVELRCDPISGHTALYWYRQSLGQGLEFLIYFQGNSAPDKSGLPSDRFSAERTGGSVSTLTIQRTQQEDSAVYLCASSLEGQPNYGYTFGSGTRLTVV.

The V and J genes are TRBV12-3 or TRBV12-4 and TRBJ1-4; D is undetermined. The length of the CDR3 is 14 residues. With 5 bases removed from V and 11 bases from J, the gap between germline ends came to 18 bases. The chain's CDR3 is CASSTNPVVDKLFF. The CDR3 DNA is TGTGCCAGCAGTACGAATCCTGTGGTCGATAAACTGTTTTTT.

This clonotype was seen more than once but under ten times. The V gene is TRBV28, the J gene TRBJ2-7; 9 bases agree with TRBD2. The J segment lost 2 bases and the V segment lost 3 bases, leaving 8 bases of the junction unmatched. The germline gives CDR1 MDHEN, CDR2 SYDVKM. There are 16 residues in the CDR3. The CDR3 loop is CASSFVGLAKTYEQYF. CDR3 coding DNA: TGTGCCAGCAGTTTCGTAGGACTAGCGAAAACCTACGAGCAGTACTTC.

The V gene is TRBV13, the J gene TRBJ2-7, with D possibly matching TRBD2 (5 bases). This CDR3 is built from 11 residues. The V gene's germline CDR1 is PRHDT and CDR2 FYEKMQ (reference sequence). V lost 8 bases and J 4 bases, leaving 9 bases between the germline ends. The CDR3 DNA follows: TGTGCCAGCGCTGAGGGATACGAGCAGTACTTC. As protein: CASAEGYEQYF.

This sequence joins TRBV9 and TRBJ2-5, with a weak D call TRBD1 (5 bases). The germline gives CDR1 SGDLS, CDR2 YYNGEE. V lost 3 bases and J 2 bases, leaving 17 bases between the germline ends. The length of the CDR3 is 16 residues. The CDR3 nucleotides read TGTGCCAGCAGCGCACTAACAGGATCGGCTCAAGAGACCCAGTACTTC. Protein product: CASSALTGSAQETQYF.

The rearrangement joins TRBV14 to TRBJ2-2, with 7 positions matching TRBD1. The CDR3 totals 15 residues. Losses at the gene ends were 2 bases for V and 1 base for J; bases not matched to a gene: 1. The germline V gene encodes CDR1 SGHDN and CDR2 FVKESK. The CDR3: CASSQRQGNTGELFF. DNA for the CDR3: TGTGCCAGCAGCCAACGACAGGGGAACACCGGGGAGCTGTTTTTT. The full variable domain, in which reference TRBV14 and TRBJ2-2 provide the parts outside the CDR3, is EAGVTQFPSHSVIEKGQTVTLRCDPISGHDNLYWYRRVMGKEIKFLLHFVKESKQDESGMPNNRFLAERTGGTYSTLKVQPAELEDSGVYFCASSQRQGNTGELFFGEGSRLTVL.

This clonotype was counted only a few times. The genes are TRBV12-3 or TRBV12-4 and TRBJ2-1, with D possibly TRBD2 on 6 matching bases. The CDR3 loop spans 16 amino acids. The germline V and J ends were trimmed by 7 bases and 0 bases, with 16 bases remaining between them. The CDR3 spells CASTPLAGSSYNEQFF. The CDR3 region has the DNA TGTGCCAGCACCCCACTTGCGGGGAGCTCCTACAATGAGCAGTTCTTC.

V and J are TRBV5-1 and TRBJ2-3; D is unresolved. This CDR3 is 15 amino acids long. The germline V gene has CDR1 SGHRS and CDR2 YFSETQ. V was clipped by 2 bases and J by 5 bases, with 15 bases between them. The CDR3: CASSFTQDVGDTQYF. The CDR3 DNA reads as TGCGCCAGCAGCTTCACTCAGGACGTAGGAGATACGCAGTATTTT.

This clonotype was recorded only once. The chain links TRBV6-6 to TRBJ2-4, with 8 bases fitting TRBD1. The DNA end lines up better with TRBJ2-7; the J call may be wrong. CDR1 and CDR2 (germline): MNHNY, SVGAGI (reference sequence). The CDR3 length is 15 residues. CDR3 nucleotide sequence: TGTGCCAGCTCCAAACTGAGGACAGGGTCCCACGAGCAGTACTTC. It codes for CASSKLRTGSHEQYF.

This clonotype came up once. This sequence joins TRBV6-1 and TRBJ1-1, with D tentatively TRBD1 (5 bases). The CDR3 has 13 amino acids. V lost 10 bases to trimming and J lost 7 bases, with 19 bases between them. The germline V gene has CDR1 MNHNS and CDR2 SASEGT. CDR3 bases: TGTGCCACTATCGGGACGGTCATTATTGAAGCTTTCTTT. Translating gives CATIGTVIIEAFF.